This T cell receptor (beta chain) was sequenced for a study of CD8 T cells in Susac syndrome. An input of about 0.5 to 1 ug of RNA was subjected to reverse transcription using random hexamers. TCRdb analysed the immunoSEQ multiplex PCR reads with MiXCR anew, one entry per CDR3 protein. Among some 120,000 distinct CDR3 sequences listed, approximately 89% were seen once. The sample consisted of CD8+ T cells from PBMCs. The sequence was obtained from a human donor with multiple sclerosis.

The CDR3 DNA reads as TGTGCCAGCAGCTTCATCGCCGGAGATACGCAGTATTTT. Protein: CASSFIAGDTQYF. J is TRBJ2-3 and V is TRBV14; no clear D. The germline V and J ends were trimmed by 5 bases and 5 bases, with 11 bases remaining between them. Germline V CDR1 and CDR2: SGHDN, FVKESK. The length of the CDR3 is 13 residues.